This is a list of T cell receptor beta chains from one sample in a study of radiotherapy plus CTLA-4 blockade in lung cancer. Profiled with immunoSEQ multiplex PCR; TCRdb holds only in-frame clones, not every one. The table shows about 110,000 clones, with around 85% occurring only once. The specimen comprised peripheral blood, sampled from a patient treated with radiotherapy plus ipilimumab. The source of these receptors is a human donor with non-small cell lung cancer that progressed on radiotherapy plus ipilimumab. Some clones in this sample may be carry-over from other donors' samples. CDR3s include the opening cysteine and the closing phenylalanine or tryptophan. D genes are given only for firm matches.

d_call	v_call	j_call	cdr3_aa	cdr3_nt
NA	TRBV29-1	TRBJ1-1	CSVGGKGDMNTEAFF	TGCAGCGTTGGGGGAAAAGGGGACATGAACACTGAAGCTTTCTTT
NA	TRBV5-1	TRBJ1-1	CASSPGHLRNTEAFF	TGCGCCAGCAGCCCGGGACACCTCAGGAACACTGAAGCTTTCTTT
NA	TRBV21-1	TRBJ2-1	CASSKGRAWYNEQFF	TGTGCCAGCAGCAAGGGCAGGGCGTGGTACAATGAGCAGTTCTTC
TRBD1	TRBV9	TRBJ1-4	CASSPGQGKLFF	TGTGCCAGCAGCCCCGGACAGGGCAAACTGTTTTTT
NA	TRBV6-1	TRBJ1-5	CASSEFQVRGLGQPQHF	TGTGCCAGCAGTGAATTTCAGGTCAGGGGCTTAGGTCAGCCCCAGCATTTT
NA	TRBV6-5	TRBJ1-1	CASSYESNTEAFF	TGTGCCAGCAGTTACGAGTCGAACACTGAAGCTTTCTTT
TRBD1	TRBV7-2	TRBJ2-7	CASSLDRGNEQYF	TGTGCCAGCAGCTTAGACAGGGGGAATGAGCAGTACTTC
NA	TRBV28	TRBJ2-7	CASSHTYEQYF	TGTGCCAGCAGTCACACATACGAGCAGTACTTC
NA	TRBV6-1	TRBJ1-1	CASSPRGADLYTLLF	TGTGCCAGCAGCCCGCGAGGGGCAGACTTATATACGCTACTATTT
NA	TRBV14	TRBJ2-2	CASSFLENTGELFF	TGTGCCAGCAGCTTCCTTGAGAACACCGGGGAGCTGTTTTTT
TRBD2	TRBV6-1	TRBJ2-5	CASSESLLALATQYF	TGTGCCAGCAGTGAAAGCCTACTAGCGTTGGCGACCCAGTACTTC
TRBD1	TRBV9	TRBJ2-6	CASSVSAIRDSLSGANVLTF	TGTGCCAGCAGCGTTAGTGCTATAAGGGACAGCCTCTCTGGGGCCAACGTCCTGACTTTC
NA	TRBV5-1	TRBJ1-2	CASSSAPRGNYGYTF	TGCGCCAGCAGCTCGGCCCCGAGAGGTAACTATGGCTACACCTTC
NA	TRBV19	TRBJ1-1	CASSPRENSARTEAFF	TGTGCCAGTAGTCCGAGGGAGAACTCGGCCCGCACTGAAGCTTTCTTT
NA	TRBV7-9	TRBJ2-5	CASSLGVVVASGETQYF	TGTGCCAGCAGCTTAGGTGTCGTAGTAGCATCCGGAGAGACCCAGTACTTC
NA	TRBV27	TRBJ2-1	CASSLPDSSSYNEQFF	TGTGCCAGCAGTCTTCCAGACTCGAGCTCCTACAATGAGCAGTTCTTC